Here is one T cell receptor (beta chain) with its context. Which antigen it targets is not known. No base quality information exists; no much larger clone differs at one position. The data originate from a study of cytomegalovirus exposure and HLA in healthy donors (dated by TCRdb to the late 2010s). Context from the whole study: In an earlier analysis of under 750 of the donors, 276 Gb of sequence data and 100 million or so unique TCR beta sequences from some 170 million T cells were reported. The aim of the study was to test whether cataloging public T cell receptors could identify signatures of past pathogen exposure. In addition to the first cohort of about 650 subjects, a separate validation cohort of 120 different subjects was used. A later genetic analysis used genome-wide SNP genotypes for about 60% of the roughly 700 donors, treating that subset as a discovery cohort. Roughly 5 DR-DQ haplotypes were handled as single units for association and clustering, since linkage in the cohort was strong. HLA typing covered class I and class II loci at four-digit resolution. An earlier analysis of more than 450 of the donors used high-throughput TCR beta sequencing to judge whether each TCR beta V gene segment behaved as functional or pseudogenic. Donor age, sex, ethnicity and CMV serostatus were compiled alongside the repertoire data. The study combined high-throughput TCR immunosequencing, statistical association of individual TCRs with disease status, and machine learning to predict cytomegalovirus infection status. About 280 gigabases of sequencing data and roughly 90 million unique TCR sequences were included in an early release covering roughly 600 HLA-typed donors. The study profiled the T cell repertoires of about 720 subjects by immunosequencing and related them to cytomegalovirus serostatus. Of the roughly 410 genotyped donors, 75% to 85% were placed in the genetic ancestry cluster associated with self-reported Caucasian donors. The number of donors typed differed by locus, with roughly 629-640 for A, B, C, DRB1 and DQB1, more than 500 for DQA1, approximately 570 for DPA1, and some 450 for DPB1. In a later analysis, previously published TCR beta repertoires from fewer than 750 donors were re-analyzed and high-resolution HLA genotyping was added so that TCR occurrence patterns could be studied. Every discovery cohort repertoire had been produced on one sequencing platform. On average, around 230,000 unique TCR beta nucleotide sequences were sequenced per donor among fewer than 500 genotyped donors of the cohort, with 15% to 20% of those sequences being non-productive. In the later analysis, no new phenotypic data were used to find candidate immune exposures; instead, reliance was placed on TCR beta sequences and their occurrence across donors.

The method behind the library was the immunoSEQ multiplex PCR assay. The multiplex PCR relied on a mix of 60 forward primers for TCR Vbeta segments and 13 reverse primers for TCR Jbeta segments. A multiplex PCR assay on genomic DNA amplified the CDR3 region of rearranged TCR beta genes. The Illumina HiSeq System was used to sequence the amplified TCR beta libraries as 87-base-pair reads. Under the source paper's analysis protocol: A later analysis tallied roughly 76 million unique TCR beta chains across the 600 to 700 repertoires, and approximately 9.9 million of those chains were shared by two or more donors. A nearest-neighbor algorithm error-corrected the raw reads and collapsed the reads into unique sequences, merging closely related sequences to remove PCR and sequencing errors. To assign V, D and J gene segments, CDR3 sequences were aligned to IMGT reference sequences. Each retained sequence needed at least a six-nucleotide match to both a V gene segment and a J gene segment. A rearrangement counted as productive if the CDR3 had no stop codons and remained in frame with V and J, and every other rearrangement counted as non-productive. Following IMGT convention, CDR3 was defined as the stretch from the second conserved V-encoded cysteine to the conserved J-encoded phenylalanine. In an earlier analysis of around 540 of the donors, sequences lacking an unambiguous match to a single V gene segment were excluded. An earlier analysis of some 500 of the donors classified V segments as functional when productive rearrangements were above 56.7% and as segregating when the standard deviation between donors was above 5%. A statistical classification framework was built for diagnosing cytomegalovirus status from the catalog of TCR beta chain sequences. In a later analysis, V and J genes were assigned by comparing TCR nucleotide sequences against IMGT/GENE-DB human TR gene sequences. In a later analysis, CDR3 sequences and most-parsimonious VDJ recombination scenarios were assigned using the TCRdist pipeline. A later analysis defined each TCR beta chain by its CDR3 amino acid sequence plus V-gene family, and excluded reads lacking a unique V-gene family. To address suspected cross-contamination and a sequencing artifact, a later analysis removed under 600 highly shared, low-generation-probability nucleotide sequences. In a later analysis, a clonal expansion index for each public chain was calculated from normalized within-repertoire ranks of inferred template counts. A later analysis computed generation probabilities with a VDJ recombination model fitted to out-of-frame rearrangements, and checked the results against IGoR. In a later analysis, TCR-TCR, TCR-HLA and TCR-CMV co-occurrence was scored with hypergeometric tests, and a repertoire-size bias correction was applied to TCR pairs. To estimate false discovery rates, a later analysis permuted the HLA or CMV assignments 20 times. In a later analysis, co-occurring TCRs were grouped using DBSCAN, with TCRdist sequence similarity added in when clustering inside HLA-allele-positive subsets. Co-occurrence clustering excluded repertoires with fewer than 30,000 or more than 120,000 public chains, plus five with anomalous nucleotide sharing. TCRdb holds this immuneACCESS table with in-frame rearrangements only. Some clones are missing; in checked studies, unresolved V genes explain under half, and the rest has no known cause. Clone size and the V and J calls come from that table; the DNA yielded D and trimming. A total of about 190,000 clones appear in this sample, over 70% of them only once. The biggest ten clones account for 3% to 4% of the sample.

The cohort consisted of 670 or so healthy bone marrow donors. All cohort members were sampled while nominally healthy, although unrecorded immune exposures were likely present. The donor was CMV seropositive and was included in the group of almost 300 seropositive cohort members. A peripheral blood sample was provided by each donor, and peripheral blood mononuclear cells were used for TCR beta sequencing. The Qiagen DNeasy Blood Extraction Kit was used to extract genomic DNA from the blood cell samples. On the study overall, not on this receptor specifically: Because HLA typing was missing for some donors at each locus, association tests included only the typed subset. Most TCR sequences were seen in very few donors, while some public TCRs were found in many individuals. At a false discovery rate of 0.05, a later analysis linked some 18,000 TCR beta sequences to specific HLA alleles. A cluster of highly shared sequence variants was judged likely to be a technical artifact of the sequencing pipeline. According to a later genetic analysis, donors in an Asian-associated ancestry cluster had fewer N-insertions in productive TCRs than the approximately 700-donor mean. Correlated functional status among segregating V segments might reflect linkage disequilibrium, but an unknown experimental factor could not be ruled out. V-gene and J-gene trimming of TCR beta chains was associated with a missense DCLRE1C variant in a later genetic analysis, and the association was replicated in an independent cohort. For the cohort, immune exposure information was limited to CMV serostatus. The 87-base-pair reads could not distinguish some IMGT-functional V segments, including TRBV6-2 and TRBV6-3, so those segments were excluded. When HLA alleles, especially DR and DQ, strongly co-occurred, TCR associations were difficult to assign to individual alleles. The presence/absence analyses assumed that sequencing depth was roughly uniform across donors, and that assumption may not be true. In an earlier analysis of about 540 of the donors, most TCR beta V segments were observed in productive rearrangements about 90% or about 30% of the time, broadly matching IMGT annotations. Because counts were too low, some 16 rarely observed V segments, including chromosome 9 orphons, were excluded from the earlier analysis of several hundred of the donors. The authors suggested that the approach could potentially be generalized to other disease states and immunological phenotypes. A further reported finding was that TCR beta sequences accurately predicted the HLA-A and HLA-B alleles for most subjects in the first cohort. The study gave a list of roughly 150 TCR beta chains associated with cytomegalovirus. In vitro tests confirmed that a few of the cytomegalovirus-associated TCR beta chains recognize cytomegalovirus antigens. The cohort was sequenced for TCR beta chains only, and without alpha or paired-chain data the features that could be detected were limited. Compared with equally common non-associated chains, HLA-associated TCR beta chains in a later analysis were more clonally expanded and had lower generation probabilities. According to a later analysis, parvovirus B19, influenza, CMV and Epstein-Barr virus appeared linked to several top co-occurrence clusters. In a later analysis, most CMV-associated TCR beta chains were found to appear HLA-restricted, with HLA associations seemingly driven largely by CMV exposure. The classifier was reported to diagnose cytomegalovirus status with high specificity and sensitivity in both the original cohort and the validation cohort. In a later analysis, TCR association rates were found to vary across HLA loci, with the most associated TCRs seen for DRB1 alleles and the fewest for HLA-C alleles.

The CDR3 measures 17 amino acids from cysteine to phenylalanine. The DNA shown is the 51-base CDR3, in frame from base 1. A distance of 20 bases separates the germline ends of V and J, which lose 6 bases and 0 bases respectively. From a lookup of the germline V gene (reference sequence), CDR1 and CDR2 are MNHEY and SMNVEV. Sequencing used PBMCs. The sequence links TRBV27 to TRBJ1-2; no D segment can be confidently identified. This TCR was sampled from a woman in her 30s in good health and CMV-seropositive. The nucleotides are TGTGCCAGCAGAGAAACCTCGGGCCTCGGGGCTAACTATGGCTACACCTTC. The encoded protein is CASRETSGLGANYGYTF.